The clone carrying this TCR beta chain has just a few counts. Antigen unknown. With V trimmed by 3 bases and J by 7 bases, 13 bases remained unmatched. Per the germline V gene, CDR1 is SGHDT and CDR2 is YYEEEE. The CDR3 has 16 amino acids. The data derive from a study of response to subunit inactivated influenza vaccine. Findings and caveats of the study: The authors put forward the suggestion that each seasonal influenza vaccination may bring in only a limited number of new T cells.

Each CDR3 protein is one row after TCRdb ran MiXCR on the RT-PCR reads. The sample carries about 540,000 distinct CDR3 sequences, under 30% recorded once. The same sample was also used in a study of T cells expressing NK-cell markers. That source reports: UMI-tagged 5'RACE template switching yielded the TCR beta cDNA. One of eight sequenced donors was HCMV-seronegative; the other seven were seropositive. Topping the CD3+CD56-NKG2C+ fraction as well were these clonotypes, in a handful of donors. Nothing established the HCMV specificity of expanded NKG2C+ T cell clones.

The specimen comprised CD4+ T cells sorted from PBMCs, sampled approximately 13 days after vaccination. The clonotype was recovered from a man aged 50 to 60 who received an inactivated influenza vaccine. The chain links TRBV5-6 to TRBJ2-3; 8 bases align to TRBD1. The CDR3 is CASSSYWTGLSNTQYF. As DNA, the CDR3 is TGTGCCAGCAGCTCCTACTGGACAGGGCTGTCGAATACGCAGTATTTT.